These T cell receptor beta chains were read from a single sample in a study of graft-versus-host responses after intestinal transplantation. The antigens these receptors bind are not known. Clones were read by immunoSEQ multiplex PCR, and TCRdb kept only the in-frame ones, dropping some. The table shows roughly 81,000 clones, with roughly 80% occurring only once. Sequencing was performed on unstimulated CD4+ T cells sorted from spleen or lymph node cells, taken before intestinal transplant. These receptors all stem from a human donor who received an intestinal transplant. CDR3s include the opening cysteine and the closing phenylalanine or tryptophan. A D gene is named only where the DNA matches it firmly. Clone size appears in some rows only: once, few, many, or a class for an expanded clone.

j_call	d_call	v_call	clone_size	cdr3_nt	cdr3_aa
TRBJ2-1	NA	TRBV18	NA	TGTGCCAGCTCACCAGGGGTTAGGACAATCCATGAGCAGTTCTTC	CASSPGVRTIHEQFF
TRBJ1-2	NA	TRBV7-2	NA	TGTGCCAGCAGCTTCGACCCGGGACTTCGATATGGCTACACCTTC	CASSFDPGLRYGYTF
TRBJ2-5	TRBD1	TRBV5-4	NA	TGTGCCAGCAGCTTGGTCGGGACAGGGCCTGGGGAGACCCAGTACTTC	CASSLVGTGPGETQYF
TRBJ2-5	TRBD2	TRBV5-1	NA	TGCGCCAGCAGCTTGGGGCTAGCGGGGGCCGGGTACTTC	CASSLGLAGAGYF
TRBJ1-1	TRBD1	TRBV28	NA	TGTGCCCTTATTCCGAACTTCGGCCCGGGACAGGGGACCCGGAGTGATTTCTTT	CALIPNFGPGQGTRSDFF
TRBJ1-2	NA	TRBV5-1	NA	TGCGCCAGCAGCTCCCGAGGGGGAGTGGATGGCTACACCTTC	CASSSRGGVDGYTF
TRBJ2-3	NA	TRBV7-2	NA	TGTGCCAGCAGCTTTAACCCGGGGGTGGATACGCAGTATTTT	CASSFNPGVDTQYF
TRBJ2-5	NA	TRBV11-3	NA	TGTGCCAGCAGCTTAGGCCCCCTAGACACCCAGTACTTC	CASSLGPLDTQYF
TRBJ2-7	TRBD2	TRBV7-3	NA	TGTGCCAGCAGCTTAACCGGGCTAGCGGGAGGGCAGGACGAGCAGTACTTC	CASSLTGLAGGQDEQYF
TRBJ2-2	NA	TRBV5-1	once	TGCGCCAGCATCTGGGGGCCCCTGAACACCGGGGAGCTGTTTTTT	CASIWGPLNTGELFF
TRBJ2-7	TRBD1	TRBV7-2	NA	TGTGCCAGCAGCTTAGATACGTTCGGGACAGCAGGCTACGAGCAGTACTTC	CASSLDTFGTAGYEQYF
TRBJ2-3	TRBD2	TRBV9	NA	TGTGCCAGCAGCGTTCTCGGACTAGCGGGGGCCGGGGGCACAGATACGCAGTATTTT	CASSVLGLAGAGGTDTQYF
TRBJ1-1	NA	TRBV28	NA	TGTGCCAGCAGTCCGCGCACTGAAGCTTTCTTT	CASSPRTEAFF
TRBJ1-1	NA	TRBV4-1	NA	TGCGCCAGCAGCCCAGTGACAGAGTGGCGAGAAGCTTTCTTT	CASSPVTEWREAFF
TRBJ1-5	NA	TRBV10-3	NA	TGTGCCATCAGTGAGTGGAGGGGCGATCAGCCCCAGCATTTT	CAISEWRGDQPQHF
TRBJ1-2	NA	TRBV6-5	NA	TGTGCCAGCAGCCGAAACCCTCAGGGAGGAGGGGGCTACACCTTC	CASSRNPQGGGGYTF
TRBJ1-2	TRBD1	TRBV2	NA	TGTGCCAGCAGTGAAGTGGACAGGGCGATCTATGGCTACACCTTC	CASSEVDRAIYGYTF
TRBJ2-7	NA	TRBV5-1	NA	TGCGCCAGCAGCTTGGATACCTCGACATACGAGCAGTACTTC	CASSLDTSTYEQYF
TRBJ1-1	TRBD1	TRBV5-1	NA	TGCGCCAGCAGCTTGGAGGGGACAGGGGGGACTGAAGCTTTCTTT	CASSLEGTGGTEAFF
TRBJ2-3	TRBD2	TRBV5-1	NA	TGCGCCAGCAGCTTGGCTCCGATAGCGGGGGGGGCAGATACGCAGTATTTT	CASSLAPIAGGADTQYF
TRBJ2-3	TRBD1	TRBV7-6	NA	TGTGCCAGCAGCCCGACAGGGTCTAGCACAGATACGCAGTATTTT	CASSPTGSSTDTQYF
TRBJ2-1	NA	TRBV11-2	NA	TGTGCCAGCAGCGCTGCGCCTGGGAGCGCGCGGGTGCAGTTCTTC	CASSAAPGSARVQFF
TRBJ2-7	TRBD2	TRBV6-5	NA	TGTGCCAGCAGTTACACATTAGCGGGAGGTAAATACGAGCAGTACTTC	CASSYTLAGGKYEQYF
TRBJ2-5	TRBD1	TRBV5-1	NA	TGCGCCAGCAGCCCCCGGGACAGGGGCGAGACCCAGTACTTC	CASSPRDRGETQYF
TRBJ2-1	NA	TRBV15	few	TGTGCCACCAGAGCCCAGGGGAAGGGTTACAATGAGCAGTTCTTC	CATRAQGKGYNEQFF
TRBJ2-3	NA	TRBV29-1	NA	TGCAGCGTTGAAGCGCAGACGGGGACAGATACGCAGTATTTT	CSVEAQTGTDTQYF
TRBJ2-7	NA	TRBV6-1	few	TGTGCCAGTAGATTCCCCCCGAAGTCCGAGCAGTACTTC	CASRFPPKSEQYF
TRBJ1-2	TRBD1	TRBV4-1	NA	TGCGCCAGCAGCCAAGAAGGGGGCCGAGACTATGGCTACACCTTC	CASSQEGGRDYGYTF
TRBJ2-3	TRBD2	TRBV28	NA	TGTGCCAGCAGTTTACTAGCGGGGGGCACAGATACGCAGTATTTT	CASSLLAGGTDTQYF
TRBJ2-3	TRBD2	TRBV5-1	NA	TGCGCCAGCAGCTCCCAACCCGGACTAGCGGGTTTCACAGATACGCAGTATTTT	CASSSQPGLAGFTDTQYF
TRBJ2-7	NA	TRBV27	NA	TGTGCCAGCAGGAAATTTATATTGAGAACGACAACCTACGAGCAGTACTTC	CASRKFILRTTTYEQYF
TRBJ1-2	TRBD1	TRBV6-1	NA	TGTGCCAGCAGTACAAACAGGGGCAACTATGGCTACACCTTC	CASSTNRGNYGYTF
TRBJ2-5	NA	TRBV20-1	NA	TGCAGTGCTGAGGCTAGGGAGACCCAGTACTTC	CSAEARETQYF
TRBJ2-2	NA	TRBV19	NA	TGTGCCAGTAGTATTTTGGAATACAGCGGGGAGCTGTTTTTT	CASSILEYSGELFF
TRBJ2-2	TRBD1	TRBV4-1	few	TGCGCCAGCAGCCAGACCGGGACAGGGGAAGGGCGGGAGCTGTTTTTT	CASSQTGTGEGRELFF
TRBJ2-3	TRBD2	TRBV23-1	NA	TGCGCCAGCCCGGCTAGCGGGGGGGGGAATGCGCAGTATTTT	CASPASGGGNAQYF
TRBJ1-2	TRBD1	TRBV28	once	TGTGCCAGCAGGTTAACAGGGGTCTATGGCTACACCTTC	CASRLTGVYGYTF